The 18 T cell receptor beta chains below come from one sample, sequenced in a study of T-cell reconstitution after alpha-beta-depleted transplantation in children. Unique molecular identifiers were used to barcode this TCRbeta library. Each CDR3 protein is one row after TCRdb ran MiXCR on the PCR reads. The data show more than 400,000 distinct CDR3 sequences, 43% seen once. This specimen consisted of PBMCs, obtained before TCRalphabeta/CD19-depleted stem cell transplant. These TCRs come from a girl aged 2 to 9 with aplastic anemia, due to receive a stem cell transplant.

The chain links TRBV5-1 to TRBJ2-5, with TRBD2 identical over 13 bases. Trimming cost V 3 bases and J 3 bases; bases outside gene matches: 2. CDR3 length equals 15 residues. Germline V gene data show CDR1 as SGHRS and CDR2 as YFSETQ. Here the CDR3 reads CASSSGTSGKETQYF. The CDR3 DNA reads TGCGCCAGCAGCTCGGGGACTAGCGGGAAAGAGACCCAGTACTTC.

The V call is TRBV7-6, the J call TRBJ1-4; D uncertain. CDR1 and CDR2 from the germline V gene are SGHVS and FNYEAQ. This CDR3 has 13 residues. Trimming left V 0 bases short and J 8 bases short, with 7 bases between. The CDR3 reads CASSLALGEKLFF. The DNA of the CDR3 is TGTGCCAGCAGCTTAGCACTAGGGGAAAAACTGTTTTTT.

The chain employs TRBV28 and TRBJ2-2, with D perhaps TRBD2 (5 bases). This CDR3 has 12 amino acids. V dropped 3 bases and J dropped 12 bases, with 11 bases sitting between them. Germline V gene lookup returns CDR1 MDHEN and CDR2 SYDVKM. The CDR3 is CASSFRPGKLFF. CDR3 sequence (DNA): TGTGCCAGCAGTTTCCGACCGGGGAAGCTGTTTTTT.

This chain joins TRBV20-1 and TRBJ2-3; 10 bases line up with TRBD2. CDR1 and CDR2 (germline): DFQATT, SNEGSKA (reference sequence). Trimming at V came to 5 bases and at J to 6 bases, leaving 2 bases not matched to a gene. The length of the CDR3 is 12 residues. Here the CDR3 reads CSAPTSGDTQYF. As DNA, the CDR3 is TGCAGTGCTCCGACTAGCGGGGATACGCAGTATTTT.

This clonotype was detected ten times or more. The rearrangement links TRBV7-9 to TRBJ1-2; 9 positions match TRBD1. CDR1 and CDR2 (germline): SEHNR, FQNEAQ (reference sequence). CDR3 length: 16 amino acids. The trim removed 3 bases at V and 3 bases at J, leaving 8 bases unmatched. In DNA, the CDR3 is TGTGCCAGCAGCTTTTCACCGGGACAGGGACACTATGGCTACACCTTC. This translates into CASSFSPGQGHYGYTF.

This clonotype was detected ten times or more. The chain employs TRBV12-3 or TRBV12-4 and TRBJ1-1; D may be TRBD1 (6 bases). The CDR3 has 12 amino acids. Between the trimmed V and J ends, which lost 3 bases and 6 bases, there was a span of 8 bases. The CDR3 is CASSFEGAEAFF. CDR3 sequence (DNA): TGTGCCAGCAGTTTCGAGGGGGCTGAAGCTTTCTTT.

The chain couples TRBV7-9 to TRBJ1-4, with a tentative D call TRBD1 (6 bases). Germline V gene sequence: CDR1 SEHNR, CDR2 FQNEAQ (reference sequence). Trimming took 3 bases from V and 8 from J, leaving 13 bases between them. The CDR3 is made up of 14 amino acids. The CDR3 is CASSFSTGREKLFF. CDR3 sequence (DNA): TGTGCCAGCAGCTTTTCTACAGGGAGGGAAAAACTGTTTTTT.

The V and J genes are TRBV6-5 and TRBJ2-1; 7 bases are a match to TRBD1. This CDR3 is built from 16 residues. V was pared by 0 bases and J by 6 bases, with 8 bases of the junction left unmatched. Germline CDR1 reads MNHEY; CDR2 reads SVGAGI. CDR3 in amino acids: CASSYSWGTAANEQFF. CDR3 nucleotides: TGTGCCAGCAGTTACTCATGGGGGACAGCCGCCAATGAGCAGTTCTTC.

The chain carries TRBV29-1 and TRBJ2-1, with unresolved D. Germline V gene lookup returns CDR1 SQVTM and CDR2 ANQGSEA. This CDR3 is 16 amino acids long. V shed 5 bases and J shed 4 bases, with 21 bases lying between them. CDR3 amino acids: CSVSPGQRVLYNEQFF. CDR3 nucleotides: TGCAGCGTTTCCCCTGGCCAGCGCGTCCTTTACAATGAGCAGTTCTTC.

Only a few counts were recorded for this clonotype. The CDR3, as DNA: TGCGCCAGCAGTCAATCCCGAGGGGACAGGCCTCTCGGATCATACGAGCAGTACTTC. It encodes CASSQSRGDRPLGSYEQYF. The chain carries TRBV23-1 and TRBJ2-7; 8 bases agree with TRBD1. TRBV23-1 is flagged as an ORF with uncertain function. This CDR3 comprises 19 residues. J gave up 4 bases and V 0 bases, and 17 bases lay outside the gene matches.

This clonotype showed up just a few times. CDR3 sequence: CSARVGSSYEQYF. Here the CDR3 DNA reads TGCAGTGCTAGAGTGGGGAGCTCCTACGAGCAGTACTTC. This chain uses TRBV20-1 with TRBJ2-7; D is possibly TRBD2 (5 bases). Trimming removed 1 base at V and 0 bases at J, with 7 bases between. Germline CDR1 is DFQATT and CDR2 is SNEGSKA (reference sequence). The CDR3 covers 13 residues.

This clonotype was found many times. The chain combines TRBV29-1 with TRBJ2-2; possibly TRBD2 for D (5 bases). Germline CDR1 reads SQVTM; CDR2 reads ANQGSEA. The CDR3 sequence is 12 residues long. Trimming took 6 bases from V and 6 from J, leaving 11 bases between them. The CDR3 reads CSVATLAGELFF. For the CDR3, the DNA is TGCAGCGTGGCAACACTAGCCGGGGAGCTGTTTTTT.

This clonotype was counted many times. The V gene is TRBV3-1, the J gene TRBJ2-1; D unresolved. Germline V gene data show CDR1 as LGHDT and CDR2 as YNNKEL (reference sequence). Trimming left V 0 bases short and J 6 bases short, with 9 bases between. The CDR3 sequence is 14 residues long. CDR3 amino acids: CASSQEPSINEQFF. The CDR3 coding sequence is TGTGCCAGCAGCCAAGAGCCCTCCATCAATGAGCAGTTCTTC.

The chain recombines TRBV7-7 with TRBJ2-7; unclear D gene. In germline, CDR1 is SSHAT, CDR2 FNYEAQ (reference sequence). There are 15 residues in the CDR3. Between the trimmed V and J ends, which lost 4 bases and 3 bases, there was a span of 16 bases. The CDR3 reads CASSSPGRCYYEQYF. CDR3 DNA: TGTGCCAGCAGCTCACCGGGTCGGTGCTACTACGAGCAGTACTTC.

J is TRBJ2-2 and V is TRBV20-1, with TRBD2 identical over 8 bases. Germline V gives CDR1 DFQATT, CDR2 SNEGSKA (reference sequence). The CDR3 has 15 residues. The V segment lost 4 bases and the J segment 0 bases; nucleotides outside the gene matches: 4. The CDR3 nucleotides read TGCAGTGCTATAGCGGGGACCGCGAACACCGGGGAGCTGTTTTTT. Protein: CSAIAGTANTGELFF.

This clonotype has at least ten counts. The V and J genes are TRBV5-1 and TRBJ1-2, with D possibly TRBD1 on 5 matching bases. The CDR3 sequence is 15 residues long. Trimming shortened V by 1 base and J by 6 bases, and 16 bases separated the two germline ends. Germline CDR1 SGHRS, CDR2 YFSETQ. The CDR3 loop is CASSLSGHGLNGYTF. CDR3 nucleotide sequence: TGCGCCAGCAGCTTGTCAGGGCACGGGTTAAATGGCTACACCTTC.

The chain employs TRBV9 and TRBJ2-7; TRBD1 matches 10 bases. This CDR3 contains 18 residues. V lost 2 bases, J lost 2 bases, and 13 bases stayed unmatched. From germline, CDR1 is SGDLS and CDR2 YYNGEE. CDR3 loop: CASSVGPPGTGDPYEQYF. CDR3 coding DNA: TGTGCCAGCAGCGTCGGACCCCCCGGGACAGGGGATCCCTACGAGCAGTACTTC.

This clonotype has a handful of counts. The CDR3 protein is CAIRLTGQGNYGYTF. In nucleotides, the CDR3 is TGTGCCATCAGACTTACGGGACAGGGGAACTATGGCTACACCTTC. V gene TRBV10-3 combines with J gene TRBJ1-2; 10 bases are a match to TRBD1. Per the germline V gene, CDR1 is ENHRY and CDR2 is SYGVKD. CDR3 length equals 15 residues. The J segment lost 2 bases and the V segment lost 6 bases, leaving 6 bases of the junction unmatched.